This T cell receptor beta chain was identified during a study of STAT3 mutations in large granular lymphocyte leukemia. CDR3 size: 14 residues. Deletions cut 1 base from V and 3 bases from J, with 10 bases between. Average productive template count per sample was 35,000 to 50,000. Sequenced by immunoSEQ multiplex PCR; TCRdb stores in-frame clones only, minus some. The sample lists approximately 31,000 clones; roughly 86% were seen once. On this clone: What it binds is not known.

Regarding the study as a whole: Every T-LGLL patient had at least one immunodominant TCRbeta clonotype. Clonal expansion was inferred from other time points because no sample existed at each clone's first appearance.

This TCR was sampled from a man aged 60-69 years with T-cell large granular lymphocyte leukemia. Some clones in this sample may be carry-over from other donors' samples. Input material: peripheral blood mononuclear cells. V gene TRBV5-3 combines with J gene TRBJ1-1; D is undetermined. TRBV5-3 is labeled an ORF, and its function is uncertain. The CDR3: CARSLRTWDTEAFF. CDR3 sequence (DNA): TGTGCCAGAAGCTTGAGGACTTGGGACACTGAAGCTTTCTTT.